The sample holds a few counts of the clone carrying this TCR beta chain. This sample is drawn from a study of T cell repertoires in cytomegalovirus infection. CDR3 length: 16 amino acids. The junction had 8 bases not matched to a gene; V was cut back by 0 bases and J by 7 bases. Germline CDR1 and CDR2: LNHNV and YYDKDF (reference sequence). TCRdb ran MiXCR on the reads and lists one entry per CDR3 protein. The table records approximately 100,000 distinct CDR3 sequences, around 22% of them present only once. This chain uses TRBV15 with TRBJ2-4; TRBD2 agrees at 8 bases. The receptor's source is a human donor in good health (CMV status not recorded). Some clones in this sample may be carry-over from other donors' samples. Sequences were obtained from CD8+ T cells from PBMCs. CDR3 sequence: CATSRESGGLWNIQYF. The DNA of the CDR3 is TGTGCCACCAGCAGAGAATCGGGGGGGCTTTGGAACATTCAGTACTTC.